Below, 4 T cell receptor beta chains from the same sample are listed, as sequenced in a study of Ad26.COV2.S vaccination and SARS-CoV-2 variants. Treatment given: some 20 received Ad26.COV2.S at low or high dose, single or two shots; 5 received placebo; per-sample allocation not given. Sample collection was performed on day 63 after the first vaccine or placebo injection. Using immunoSEQ multiplex PCR, the repertoire was profiled, and TCRdb retains in-frame clones only, with some absent. The table lists roughly 400,000 clones, approximately 91% of them singletons, with under 2% in the top ten. Sequencing was performed on peripheral blood, taken in a trial of Ad26.COV2.S vaccine versus placebo. Receptors were obtained from a person between 18 and 65 years old who received the Ad26.COV2.S COVID-19 vaccine or a placebo.

The chain joins TRBV6-5 to TRBJ2-7; D is unresolved. The CDR3 totals 14 residues. Trimming removed 0 bases from V and 3 bases from J, with 9 bases in between. Germline V gives CDR1 MNHEY, CDR2 SVGAGI. Here the CDR3 reads CASSYSTTNYEQYF. The CDR3 nucleotides are TGTGCCAGCAGTTACTCGACAACGAACTACGAGCAGTACTTC.

The chain links TRBV28 to TRBJ1-1; a possible D gene is TRBD1 (5 bases). Germline V gene data show CDR1 as MDHEN and CDR2 as SYDVKM. The V end lost 6 bases, the J end lost 0 bases, and 11 bases lay between the germline ends. This CDR3 spans 14 amino acids. The CDR3 nucleotides are TGTGCCAGCAGGACGGGGGGACTGAACACTGAAGCTTTCTTT. It translates to CASRTGGLNTEAFF.

The rearrangement links TRBV6-5 to TRBJ2-3; the match to TRBD1 covers 8 bases. Germline CDR1 MNHEY, CDR2 SVGAGI. J was trimmed by 12 bases and V by 7 bases; bases with no gene match: 15. This CDR3 is built from 14 residues. The CDR3 coding sequence is TGTGCCAGCATTTCTCTTACCACAGGGGGATACCAGTATTTT. Translating it yields CASISLTTGGYQYF.

This chain connects TRBV4-2 to TRBJ2-7; D may be TRBD2 (5 bases). The CDR3 is 15 amino acids. Between the trimmed V and J ends, which lost 0 bases and 7 bases, there was a span of 16 bases. Germline CDR1 reads LGHNA; CDR2 reads YNFKEQ. The CDR3 nucleotides read TGTGCCAGCAGCCAAGATATAGGAGACTACGAGGAGCAGTACTTC. It encodes CASSQDIGDYEEQYF.